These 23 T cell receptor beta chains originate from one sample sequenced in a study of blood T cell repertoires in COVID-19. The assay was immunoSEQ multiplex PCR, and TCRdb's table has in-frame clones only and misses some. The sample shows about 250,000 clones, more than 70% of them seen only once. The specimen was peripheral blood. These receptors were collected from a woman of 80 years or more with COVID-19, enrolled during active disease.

In DNA, the CDR3 is TGTGCCAGTAGAAATGCGAATGAGCAGTTCTTC. Protein: CASRNANEQFF. The genes are TRBV27 and TRBJ2-1; D unresolved. Germline CDR1 and CDR2: MNHEY and SMNVEV (reference sequence). This CDR3 has 11 residues. Trimming left V 9 bases short and J 7 bases short, with 10 bases between.

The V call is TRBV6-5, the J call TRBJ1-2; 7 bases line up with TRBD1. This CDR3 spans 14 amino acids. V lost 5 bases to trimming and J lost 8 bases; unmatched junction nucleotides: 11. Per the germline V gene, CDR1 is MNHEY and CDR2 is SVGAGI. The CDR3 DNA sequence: TGTGCCAGCAGTCCACGACAGGGACATAAGGGCTACACCTTC. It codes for CASSPRQGHKGYTF.

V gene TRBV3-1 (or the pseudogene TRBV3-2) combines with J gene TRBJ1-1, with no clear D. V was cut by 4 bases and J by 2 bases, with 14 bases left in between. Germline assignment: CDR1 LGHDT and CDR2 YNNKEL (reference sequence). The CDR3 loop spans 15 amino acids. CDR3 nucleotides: TGTGCCAGCAGCCCCCGGATAGGAGATAACACTGAAGCTTTCTTT. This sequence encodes CASSPRIGDNTEAFF.

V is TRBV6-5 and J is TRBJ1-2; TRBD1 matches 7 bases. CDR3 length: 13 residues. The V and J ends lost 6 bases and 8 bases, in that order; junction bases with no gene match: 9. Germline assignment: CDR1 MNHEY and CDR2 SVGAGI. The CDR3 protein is CASSRRDSWGYTF. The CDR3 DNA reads TGTGCCAGCAGCCGTCGGGACAGTTGGGGCTACACCTTC.

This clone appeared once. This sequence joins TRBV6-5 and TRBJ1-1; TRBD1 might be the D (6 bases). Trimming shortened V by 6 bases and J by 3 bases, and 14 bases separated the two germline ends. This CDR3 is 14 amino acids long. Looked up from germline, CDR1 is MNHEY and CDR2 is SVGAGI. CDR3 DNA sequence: TGTGCCAGCAGCCTGCAGGGGTTGGACACTGAAGCTTTCTTT. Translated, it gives CASSLQGLDTEAFF.

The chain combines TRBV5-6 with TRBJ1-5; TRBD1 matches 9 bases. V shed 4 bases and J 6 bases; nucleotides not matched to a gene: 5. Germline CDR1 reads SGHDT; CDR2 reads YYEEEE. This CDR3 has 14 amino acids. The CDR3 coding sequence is TGTGCCAGCAGCCTCCGGGACAGGGTTCAGCCCCAGCATTTT. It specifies CASSLRDRVQPQHF. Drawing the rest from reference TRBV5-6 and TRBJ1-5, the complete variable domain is DAGVTQSPTHLIKTRGQQVTLRCSPKSGHDTVSWYQQALGQGPQFIFQYYEEEERQRGNFPDRFSGHQFPNYSSELNVNALLLGDSALYLCASSLRDRVQPQHFGDGTRLSIL.

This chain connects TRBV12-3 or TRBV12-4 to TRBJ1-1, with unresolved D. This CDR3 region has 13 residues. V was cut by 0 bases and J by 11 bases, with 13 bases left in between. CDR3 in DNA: TGTGCCAGCAGTTTAGCAGGCCGGAGCCTGGCTTTCTTT. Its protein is CASSLAGRSLAFF.

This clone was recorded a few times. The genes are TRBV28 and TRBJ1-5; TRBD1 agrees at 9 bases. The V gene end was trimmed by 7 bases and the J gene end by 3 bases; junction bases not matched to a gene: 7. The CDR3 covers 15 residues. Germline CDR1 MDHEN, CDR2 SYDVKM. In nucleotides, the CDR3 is TGTGCCAGCACCCGGGACAGGGCCTTCAATCAGCCCCAGCATTTT. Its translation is CASTRDRAFNQPQHF.

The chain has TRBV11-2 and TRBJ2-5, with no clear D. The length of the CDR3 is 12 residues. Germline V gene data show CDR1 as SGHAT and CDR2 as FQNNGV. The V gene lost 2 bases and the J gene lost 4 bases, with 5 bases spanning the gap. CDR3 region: CASSLLRETQYF. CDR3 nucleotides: TGTGCCAGCAGCTTATTGAGAGAGACCCAGTACTTC.

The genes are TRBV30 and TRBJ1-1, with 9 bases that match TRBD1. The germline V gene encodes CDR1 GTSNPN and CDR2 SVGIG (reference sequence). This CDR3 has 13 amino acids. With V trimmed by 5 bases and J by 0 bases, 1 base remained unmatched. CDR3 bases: TGTGCCTGGGACAGGGGGATGAACACTGAAGCTTTCTTT. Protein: CAWDRGMNTEAFF.

This CDR3 reads CASSLDRGTEAFF. The CDR3 nucleotides are TGTGCCAGCAGCTTAGACAGGGGCACTGAAGCTTTCTTT. The chain recombines TRBV7-2 with TRBJ1-1; 7 nucleotides align to TRBD1. The J segment lost 4 bases and the V segment lost 1 base, leaving 0 bases of the junction unmatched. The length of the CDR3 is 13 residues. Germline V lookup: CDR1 SGHTA, CDR2 FQGNSA.

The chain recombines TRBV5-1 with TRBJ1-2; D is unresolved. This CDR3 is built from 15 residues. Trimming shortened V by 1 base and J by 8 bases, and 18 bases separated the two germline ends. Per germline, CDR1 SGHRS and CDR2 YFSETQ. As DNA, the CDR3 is TGCGCCAGCAGCTTGACGGGTAGCCACTTGGAGGGCTACACCTTC. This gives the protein CASSLTGSHLEGYTF.

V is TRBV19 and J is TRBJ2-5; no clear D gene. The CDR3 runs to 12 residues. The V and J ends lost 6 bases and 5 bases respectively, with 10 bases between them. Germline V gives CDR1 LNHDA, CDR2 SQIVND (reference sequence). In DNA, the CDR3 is TGTGCCAGTAGAGCATCCGGGGAGACCCAGTACTTC. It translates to CASRASGETQYF.

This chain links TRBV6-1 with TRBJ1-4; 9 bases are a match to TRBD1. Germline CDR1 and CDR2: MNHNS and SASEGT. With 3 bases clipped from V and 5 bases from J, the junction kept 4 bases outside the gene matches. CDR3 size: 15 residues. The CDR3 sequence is CASSDNGQGNEKLFF. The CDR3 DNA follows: TGTGCCAGCAGTGATAATGGACAGGGGAATGAAAAACTGTTTTTT.

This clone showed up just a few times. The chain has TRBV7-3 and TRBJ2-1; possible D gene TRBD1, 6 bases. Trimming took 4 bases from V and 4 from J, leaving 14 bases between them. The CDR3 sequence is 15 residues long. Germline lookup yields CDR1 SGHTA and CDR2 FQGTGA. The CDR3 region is CASSSGTPDYNEQFF. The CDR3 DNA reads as TGTGCCAGCAGCTCTGGGACACCAGATTACAATGAGCAGTTCTTC.

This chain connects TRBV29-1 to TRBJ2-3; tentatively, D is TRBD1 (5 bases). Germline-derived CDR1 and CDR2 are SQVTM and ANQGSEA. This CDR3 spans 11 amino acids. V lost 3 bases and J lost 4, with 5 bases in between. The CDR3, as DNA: TGCAGCGTTGAGACAGCAGATACGCAGTATTTT. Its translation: CSVETADTQYF.

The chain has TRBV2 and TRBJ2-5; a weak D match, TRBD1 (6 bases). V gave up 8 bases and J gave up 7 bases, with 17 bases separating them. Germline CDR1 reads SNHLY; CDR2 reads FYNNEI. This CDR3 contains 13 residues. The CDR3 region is CASRGALGGTQYF. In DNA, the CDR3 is TGTGCCAGCCGGGGAGCGCTAGGGGGGACCCAGTACTTC.

The CDR3 protein is CASSLGVGTRNSPLHF. Written as DNA, the CDR3 is TGTGCCAGCAGCTTGGGGGTGGGGACACGGAACTCACCCCTCCACTTT. The chain employs TRBV7-2 and TRBJ1-6, with TRBD1 as a possible D gene (6 bases). The CDR3 has 16 residues. Trimming removed 3 bases from V and 10 bases from J, with 19 bases in between. Germline CDR1 reads SGHTA; CDR2 reads FQGNSA. The whole variable domain, remainder taken from reference TRBV7-2 and TRBJ1-6, is GAGVSQSPSNKVTEKGKDVELRCDPISGHTALYWYRQSLGQGLEFLIYFQGNSAPDKSGLPSDRFSAERTGGSVSTLTIQRTQQEDSAVYLCASSLGVGTRNSPLHFGNGTRLTVT.

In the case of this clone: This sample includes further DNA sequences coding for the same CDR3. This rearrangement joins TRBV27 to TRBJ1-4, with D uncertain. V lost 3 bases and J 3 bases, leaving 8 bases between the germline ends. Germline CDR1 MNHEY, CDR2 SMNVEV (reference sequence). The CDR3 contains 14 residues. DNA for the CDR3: TGTGCCAGCAGTTTTGGTCAGGCTAATGAAAAACTGTTTTTT. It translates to CASSFGQANEKLFF.

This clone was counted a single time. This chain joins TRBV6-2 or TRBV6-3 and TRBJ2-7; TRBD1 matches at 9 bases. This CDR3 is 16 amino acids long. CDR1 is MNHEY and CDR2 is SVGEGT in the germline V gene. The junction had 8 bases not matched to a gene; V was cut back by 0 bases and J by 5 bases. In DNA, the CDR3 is TGTGCCAGCAGTTACTCTCCAACAGGGGGCAAGAACGAGCAGTACTTC. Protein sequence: CASSYSPTGGKNEQYF.

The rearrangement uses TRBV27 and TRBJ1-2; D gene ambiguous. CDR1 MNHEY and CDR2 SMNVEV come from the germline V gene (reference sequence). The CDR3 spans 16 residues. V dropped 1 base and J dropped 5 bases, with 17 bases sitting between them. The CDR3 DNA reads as TGTGCCAGCAGTTTATTTGGCAGGCCGGATCTTTATGGCTACACCTTC. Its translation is CASSLFGRPDLYGYTF.

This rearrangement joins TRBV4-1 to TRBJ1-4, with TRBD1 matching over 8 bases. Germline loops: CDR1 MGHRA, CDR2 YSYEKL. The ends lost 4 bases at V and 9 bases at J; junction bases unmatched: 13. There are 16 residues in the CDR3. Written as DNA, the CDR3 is TGCGCCAGCAGCCTCGAGACAGGGGATCTTCCCAAAAAACTGTTTTTT. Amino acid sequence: CASSLETGDLPKKLFF.

Here the CDR3 reads CAWSVGLAGTDTQYF. The CDR3 region has the DNA TGTGCCTGGAGTGTGGGACTAGCGGGCACAGATACGCAGTATTTT. The genes are TRBV30 and TRBJ2-3, with 11 bases fitting TRBD2. The ends lost 0 bases at V and 1 base at J; junction bases unmatched: 0. The germline V gene encodes CDR1 GTSNPN and CDR2 SVGIG (reference sequence). This CDR3 contains 15 residues.